A selection of T cell receptor beta chains follows, all from one sample in a study of blood T cell repertoires in COVID-19. This table comes from immunoSEQ multiplex PCR, and its TCRdb copy is limited to in-frame clones, with some not included. The table lists fewer than 450,000 clones, about 87% of them singletons. Sequencing was done on a sample of peripheral blood. The receptors originated from a woman aged 50 to 65 with COVID-19, enrolled during active disease. Each CDR3 is given with its conserved first and last residue. D genes are given only for firm matches. Only some rows state a clone size, as once, few, many or a class for expanded clones.

>-|TRBV6-5|once|TRBJ1-4
CASSYEIREKLFF
TGTGCCAGCAGTTACGAGATTCGGGAAAAACTGTTTTTT
>TRBD1|TRBV24-1|-|TRBJ2-5
CATSDFDRDQETQYF
TGTGCCACCAGTGACTTTGACAGGGACCAAGAGACCCAGTACTTC
>TRBD1|TRBV3-1/TRBV3-2|-|TRBJ1-5
CASSFRDREGQPQHF
TGTGCCAGCAGCTTTAGGGACAGGGAGGGTCAGCCCCAGCATTTT
>-|TRBV19|-|TRBJ1-1
CATCPTGGTLGTEAFF
TGTGCCACCTGCCCTACGGGGGGAACACTGGGAACTGAAGCTTTCTTT
>-|TRBV27|-|TRBJ2-5
CASSFARGQETQYF
TGTGCCAGCAGTTTCGCCAGGGGTCAAGAGACCCAGTACTTC
>-|TRBV6-5|-|TRBJ2-7
CASSQASYEQYF
TGTGCCAGCTCCCAAGCCTCCTACGAGCAGTACTTC
>-|TRBV27|-|TRBJ2-7
CASSLKGEWSYEQYF
TGTGCCAGCAGTTTAAAGGGGGAATGGTCCTACGAGCAGTACTTC
>TRBD1|TRBV7-9|-|TRBJ2-7
CASSPGQGPANEQYF
TGTGCCAGCAGCCCGGGACAGGGCCCAGCCAACGAGCAGTACTTC
>TRBD1|TRBV9|-|TRBJ2-5
CASSRDRGRSGETQYF
TGTGCCAGCAGCCGGGACAGGGGGCGATCTGGGGAGACCCAGTACTTC
>-|TRBV9|-|TRBJ2-7
CASSVGGRFSSYEQYF
TGTGCCAGCAGCGTAGGTGGTCGCTTTAGCTCCTACGAGCAGTACTTC
>TRBD1|TRBV5-1|-|TRBJ1-1
CASSLDRGHTEAFF
TGCGCCAGCAGCTTGGACAGGGGGCACACTGAAGCTTTCTTT
>-|TRBV2|-|TRBJ1-5
CASSEDIYSNQPQHF
TGTGCCAGCAGCGAGGACATCTATAGCAATCAGCCCCAGCATTTT
>-|TRBV11-2|-|TRBJ1-2
CASSLTGMAYGYTF
TGTGCCAGCAGCTTAACAGGAATGGCCTATGGCTACACCTTC
>TRBD1|TRBV27|-|TRBJ1-2
CASSLGQGVGWTGYTF
TGTGCCAGCAGTTTAGGGCAGGGGGTGGGGTGGACGGGCTACACCTTC
>TRBD1|TRBV30|-|TRBJ2-7
CIGGRGPYEQYF
TGTATAGGGGGTAGGGGGCCTTACGAGCAGTACTTC
>-|TRBV2|-|TRBJ1-1
CASTPQGINTEAFF
TGTGCCAGCACCCCCCAGGGGATTAACACTGAAGCTTTCTTT
>-|TRBV5-4|-|TRBJ2-7
CASSALVSNEQYF
TGTGCCAGCAGCGCCCTGGTATCTAACGAGCAGTACTTC
>-|TRBV5-6|-|TRBJ1-1
CASSLLGATEAFF
TGTGCCAGCAGCTTGTTAGGGGCCACTGAAGCTTTCTTT
>-|TRBV7-3|-|TRBJ2-1
CASSPHSQGIEQFF
TGTGCCAGCAGCCCACACTCCCAGGGGATTGAGCAGTTCTTC
>TRBD2|TRBV27|-|TRBJ2-1
CASSYGLAGGGEQFF
TGTGCCAGCAGTTACGGGCTAGCGGGAGGGGGTGAGCAGTTCTTC
>TRBD2|TRBV7-9|-|TRBJ2-1
CASSPERGSYNEQFF
TGTGCCAGCAGCCCGGAGCGGGGTTCCTACAATGAGCAGTTCTTC
>-|TRBV6-5|-|TRBJ2-7
CASSLNYEQYF
TGTGCCAGCAGTCTAAACTACGAGCAGTACTTC
>-|TRBV19|-|TRBJ1-1
CASTLAGVTEAFF
TGTGCCAGTACCCTGGCAGGGGTCACTGAAGCTTTCTTT
>-|TRBV9|-|TRBJ1-2
CASSVDGGRNYGYTF
TGTGCCAGCAGCGTAGATGGGGGGAGGAACTATGGCTACACCTTC
>-|TRBV4-1|once|TRBJ1-6
CASSQGQMSGNSPLHF
TGCGCCAGCAGCCAAGGCCAGATGAGCGGCAATTCACCCCTCCACTTT
>-|TRBV18|-|TRBJ2-7
CASSLTTGPTYEQYF
TGTGCCAGCTCACTCACGACAGGACCGACCTACGAGCAGTACTTC
>-|TRBV29-1|many|TRBJ1-1
CSVTTVEAFF
TGCAGCGTCACCACAGTTGAAGCTTTCTTT
>TRBD1|TRBV2|-|TRBJ2-3
CASSGQGVRDTQYF
TGTGCCAGCAGTGGACAGGGGGTTAGAGATACGCAGTATTTT
>-|TRBV2|-|TRBJ1-5
CASSVMRSREQPQHF
TGTGCCAGCAGTGTTATGCGTAGTCGGGAACAGCCCCAGCATTTT
>TRBD1|TRBV18|-|TRBJ2-3
CASSPGQKNTDTQYF
TGTGCCAGCTCACCGGGACAGAAGAACACAGATACGCAGTATTTT
>TRBD1|TRBV7-9|-|TRBJ1-2
CASSLRDRSFYGYTF
TGTGCCAGCAGCTTAAGGGACAGGTCCTTCTATGGCTACACCTTC
>TRBD1|TRBV3-1/TRBV3-2|-|TRBJ2-2
CASSQFRWDSTIGDTGELFF
TGTGCCAGCAGCCAATTTCGATGGGACAGCACGATTGGGGACACCGGGGAGCTGTTTTTT
>-|TRBV19|-|TRBJ2-5
CASNDPGGTQYF
TGTGCCAGTAATGACCCCGGGGGGACCCAGTACTTC
>-|TRBV30|-|TRBJ1-1
CAWSKGTNTEAFF
TGTGCCTGGTCTAAGGGGACTAACACTGAAGCTTTCTTT
>TRBD2|TRBV5-1|once|TRBJ2-1
CASSLPGLAGGNEQFF
TGCGCCAGCAGCTTACCGGGACTAGCGGGAGGCAATGAGCAGTTCTTC
>TRBD1|TRBV11-2|-|TRBJ1-4
CASSPRQGSTNEKLFF
TGTGCCAGCAGCCCCCGACAGGGATCAACTAATGAAAAACTGTTTTTT
>-|TRBV6-5|-|TRBJ1-1
CASRRQGVTEAFF
TGTGCCAGCAGGCGTCAAGGGGTCACTGAAGCTTTCTTT
>-|TRBV7-8|-|TRBJ1-1
CASSQSLYRATEAFF
TGTGCCAGCAGCCAGAGTTTGTACAGGGCGACTGAAGCTTTCTTT
>-|TRBV5-1|-|TRBJ1-2
CASRQPSRGSYGYTF
TGCGCCAGCAGACAACCCTCCCGGGGGAGCTATGGCTACACCTTC
>-|TRBV30|once|TRBJ2-5
CAWSDGGLSQYETQYF
TGTGCCTGGAGTGACGGGGGGCTAAGTCAATATGAGACCCAGTACTTC
>-|TRBV18|few|TRBJ2-7
CASSPPGLAYEQYF
TGTGCCAGCTCCCCACCGGGGCTGGCCTACGAGCAGTACTTC
>-|TRBV30|-|TRBJ1-2
CAWKASAVGYGYTF
TGTGCCTGGAAAGCAAGCGCGGTAGGCTATGGCTACACCTTC
>-|TRBV2|-|TRBJ2-7
CASTPGSDGSWTYEQYF
TGTGCCAGCACTCCCGGTAGCGATGGGTCTTGGACCTACGAGCAGTACTTC
>TRBD1|TRBV30|-|TRBJ1-2
CAWSPTGTSYGYTF
TGTGCCTGGAGTCCGACAGGGACTAGCTATGGCTACACCTTC
>-|TRBV19|-|TRBJ2-7
CASRQGYEQYF
TGTGCCAGTAGGCAGGGCTACGAGCAGTACTTC
>-|TRBV7-2|-|TRBJ2-7
CASSLDGGYYEQYF
TGTGCCAGCAGCTTAGATGGGGGCTACTACGAGCAGTACTTC
>-|TRBV15|-|TRBJ1-1
CATSRDGRTEAFF
TGTGCCACCAGCAGAGATGGCCGCACTGAAGCTTTCTTT
>-|TRBV9|-|TRBJ1-1
CASSVGGGMNTEAFF
TGTGCCAGCAGCGTAGGCGGGGGCATGAACACTGAAGCTTTCTTT
>TRBD1|TRBV5-1|once|TRBJ2-7
CASSLLRTGGYEQYF
TGCGCCAGCAGCTTGTTACGGACAGGAGGCTACGAGCAGTACTTC
>-|TRBV2|-|TRBJ1-5
CASQDSYSNQPQHF
TGTGCCAGCCAGGACAGTTATAGCAATCAGCCCCAGCATTTT
>-|TRBV11-2|-|TRBJ1-5
CASSFRGSSNQPQHF
TGTGCCAGCAGCTTTCGGGGAAGTAGCAATCAGCCCCAGCATTTT
>TRBD2|TRBV6-5|-|TRBJ2-7
CASLSGTSYEQYF
TGTGCCAGCCTTAGCGGGACCTCCTACGAGCAGTACTTC
>TRBD2|TRBV11-3|-|TRBJ2-1
CASSLGILAGVRYNEQFF
TGTGCCAGCAGCTTAGGAATTCTAGCGGGAGTTCGATACAATGAGCAGTTCTTC
>-|TRBV19|-|TRBJ2-5
CASSPTGRETQYF
TGTGCCAGTAGTCCGACAGGAAGGGAGACCCAGTACTTC